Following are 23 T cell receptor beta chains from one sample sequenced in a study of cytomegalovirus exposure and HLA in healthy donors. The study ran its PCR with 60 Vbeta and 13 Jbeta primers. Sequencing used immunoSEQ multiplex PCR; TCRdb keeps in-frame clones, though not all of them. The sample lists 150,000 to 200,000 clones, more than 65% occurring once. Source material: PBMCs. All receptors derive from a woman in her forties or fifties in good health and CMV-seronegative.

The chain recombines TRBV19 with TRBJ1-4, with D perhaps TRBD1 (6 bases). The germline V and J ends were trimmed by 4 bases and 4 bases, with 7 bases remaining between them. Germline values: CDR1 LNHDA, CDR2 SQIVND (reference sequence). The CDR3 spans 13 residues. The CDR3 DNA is TGTGCCAGTAGTAGGACAGTTAATGAAAAACTGTTTTTT. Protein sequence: CASSRTVNEKLFF. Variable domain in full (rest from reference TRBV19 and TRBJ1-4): DGGITQSPKYLFRKEGQNVTLSCEQNLNHDAMYWYRQDPGQGLRLIYYSQIVNDFQKGDIAEGYSVSREKKESFPLTVTSAQKNPTAFYLCASSRTVNEKLFFGSGTQLSVL.

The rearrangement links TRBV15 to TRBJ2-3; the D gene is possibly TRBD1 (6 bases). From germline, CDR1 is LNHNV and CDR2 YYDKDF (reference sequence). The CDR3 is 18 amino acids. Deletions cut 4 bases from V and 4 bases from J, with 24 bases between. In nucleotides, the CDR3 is TGTGCCACCAGCACCGGAAAGCGATGGACAGTCGAACCAGATACGCAGTATTTT. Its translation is CATSTGKRWTVEPDTQYF.

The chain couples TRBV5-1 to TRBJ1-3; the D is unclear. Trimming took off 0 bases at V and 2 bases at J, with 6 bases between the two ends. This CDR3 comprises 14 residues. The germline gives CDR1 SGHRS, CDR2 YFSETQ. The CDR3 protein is CASSLGVTGNTIYF. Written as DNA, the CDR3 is TGCGCCAGCAGCTTGGGAGTTACTGGAAACACCATATATTTT.

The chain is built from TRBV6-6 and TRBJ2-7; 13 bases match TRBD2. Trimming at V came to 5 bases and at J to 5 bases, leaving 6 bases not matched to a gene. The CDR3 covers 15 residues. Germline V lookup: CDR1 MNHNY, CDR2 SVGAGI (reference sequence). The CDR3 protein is CASSLRTSGSDEQYF. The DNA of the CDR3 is TGTGCCAGCAGTCTTCGGACTAGCGGGAGCGACGAGCAGTACTTC.

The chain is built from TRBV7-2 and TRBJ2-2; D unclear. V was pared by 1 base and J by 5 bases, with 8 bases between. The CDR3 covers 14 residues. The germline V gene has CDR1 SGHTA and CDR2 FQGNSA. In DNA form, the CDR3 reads TGTGCCAGCAGCTTAGATTGGCAGACCGGGGAGCTGTTTTTT. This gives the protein CASSLDWQTGELFF.

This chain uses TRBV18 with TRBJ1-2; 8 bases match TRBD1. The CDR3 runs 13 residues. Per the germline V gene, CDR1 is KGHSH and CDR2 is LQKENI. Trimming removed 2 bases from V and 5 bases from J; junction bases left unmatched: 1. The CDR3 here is CASSPDRGYGYTF. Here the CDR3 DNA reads TGTGCCAGCTCACCAGACAGGGGATATGGCTACACCTTC.

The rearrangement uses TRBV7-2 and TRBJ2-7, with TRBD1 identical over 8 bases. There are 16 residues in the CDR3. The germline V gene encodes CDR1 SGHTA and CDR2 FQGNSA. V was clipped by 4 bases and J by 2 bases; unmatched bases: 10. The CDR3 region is CASSSEGTGRTYEQYF. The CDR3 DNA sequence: TGTGCCAGCAGCTCAGAAGGGACAGGAAGGACCTACGAGCAGTACTTC. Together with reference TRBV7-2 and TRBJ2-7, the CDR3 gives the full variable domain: GAGVSQSPSNKVTEKGKDVELRCDPISGHTALYWYRQSLGQGLEFLIYFQGNSAPDKSGLPSDRFSAERTGGSVSTLTIQRTQQEDSAVYLCASSSEGTGRTYEQYFGPGTRLTVT.

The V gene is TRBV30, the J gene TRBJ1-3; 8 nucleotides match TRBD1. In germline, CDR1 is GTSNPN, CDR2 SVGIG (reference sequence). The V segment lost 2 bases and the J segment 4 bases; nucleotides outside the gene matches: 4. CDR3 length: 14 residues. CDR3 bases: TGTGCCTGGAGTCCTGGGACAGGAGGAAACACCATATATTTT. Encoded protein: CAWSPGTGGNTIYF.

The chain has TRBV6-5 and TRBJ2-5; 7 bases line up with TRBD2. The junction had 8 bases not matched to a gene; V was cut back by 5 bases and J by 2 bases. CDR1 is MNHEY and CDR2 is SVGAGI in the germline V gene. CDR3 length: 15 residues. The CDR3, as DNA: TGTGCCAGCAGTACGGGGGAGGGACCTCAAGAGACCCAGTACTTC. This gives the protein CASSTGEGPQETQYF.

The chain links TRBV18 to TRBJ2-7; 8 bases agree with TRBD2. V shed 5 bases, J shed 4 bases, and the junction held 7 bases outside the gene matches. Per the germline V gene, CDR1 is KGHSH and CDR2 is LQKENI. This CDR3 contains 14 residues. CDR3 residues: CASSSGLGGYEQYF. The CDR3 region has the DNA TGTGCCAGCTCATCGGGACTAGGGGGATACGAGCAGTACTTC.

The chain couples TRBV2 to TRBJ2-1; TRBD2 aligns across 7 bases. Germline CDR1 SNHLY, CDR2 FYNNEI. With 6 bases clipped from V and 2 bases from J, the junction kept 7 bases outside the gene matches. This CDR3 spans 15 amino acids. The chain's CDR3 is CASRRDYRAYNEQFF. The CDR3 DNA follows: TGTGCCAGCAGAAGGGACTACAGAGCCTACAATGAGCAGTTCTTC.

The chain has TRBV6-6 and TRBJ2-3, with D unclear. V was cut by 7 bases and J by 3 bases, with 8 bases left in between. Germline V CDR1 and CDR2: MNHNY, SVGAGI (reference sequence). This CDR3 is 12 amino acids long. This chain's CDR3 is CASTYSTDTQYF. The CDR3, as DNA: TGTGCCAGCACCTATTCAACAGATACGCAGTATTTT.

The CDR3 region has the DNA TGCGCCAGCAGCACCGGGACTCCTAGATGGTATCCCCTCCACTTT. Translating gives CASSTGTPRWYPLHF. V is TRBV5-1 and J is TRBJ1-6; tentatively, D is TRBD1 (5 bases). This CDR3 is 15 amino acids long. The germline gives CDR1 SGHRS, CDR2 YFSETQ. Trimming removed 4 bases from V and 13 bases from J, with 21 bases in between.

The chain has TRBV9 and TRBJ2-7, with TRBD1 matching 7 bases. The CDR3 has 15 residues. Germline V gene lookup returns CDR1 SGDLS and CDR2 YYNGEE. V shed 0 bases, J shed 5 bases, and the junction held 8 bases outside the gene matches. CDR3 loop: CASSVAGQGVDEQYF. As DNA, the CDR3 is TGTGCCAGCAGCGTAGCAGGTCAGGGGGTAGACGAGCAGTACTTC. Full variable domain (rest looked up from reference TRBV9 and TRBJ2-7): DSGVTQTPKHLITATGQRVTLRCSPRSGDLSVYWYQQSLDQGLQFLIQYYNGEERAKGNILERFSAQQFPDLHSELNLSSLELGDSALYFCASSVAGQGVDEQYFGPGTRLTVT.

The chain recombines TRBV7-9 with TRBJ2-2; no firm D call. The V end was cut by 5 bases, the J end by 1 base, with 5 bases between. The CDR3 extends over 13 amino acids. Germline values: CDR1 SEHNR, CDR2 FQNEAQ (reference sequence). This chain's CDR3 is CASSPRNTGELFF. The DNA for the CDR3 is TGTGCCAGCAGCCCTAGGAACACCGGGGAGCTGTTTTTT.

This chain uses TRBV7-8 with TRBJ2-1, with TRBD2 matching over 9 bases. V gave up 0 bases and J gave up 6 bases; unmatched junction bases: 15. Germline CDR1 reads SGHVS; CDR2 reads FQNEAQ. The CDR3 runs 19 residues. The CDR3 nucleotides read TGTGCCAGCAGCTTAGCGCACCCTAATCTAGCGGGAAACGGCAATGAGCAGTTCTTC. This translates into CASSLAHPNLAGNGNEQFF.

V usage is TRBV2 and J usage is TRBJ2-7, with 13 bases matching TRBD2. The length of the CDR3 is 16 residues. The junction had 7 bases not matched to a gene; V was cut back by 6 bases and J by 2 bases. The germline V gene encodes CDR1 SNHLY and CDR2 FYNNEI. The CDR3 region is CASSDPGLAGAYEQYF. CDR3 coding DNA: TGTGCCAGCAGCGACCCAGGACTAGCGGGAGCCTACGAGCAGTACTTC. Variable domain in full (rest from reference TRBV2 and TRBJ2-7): EPEVTQTPSHQVTQMGQEVILRCVPISNHLYFYWYRQILGQKVEFLVSFYNNEISEKSEIFDDQFSVERPDGSNFTLKIRSTKLEDSAMYFCASSDPGLAGAYEQYFGPGTRLTVT.

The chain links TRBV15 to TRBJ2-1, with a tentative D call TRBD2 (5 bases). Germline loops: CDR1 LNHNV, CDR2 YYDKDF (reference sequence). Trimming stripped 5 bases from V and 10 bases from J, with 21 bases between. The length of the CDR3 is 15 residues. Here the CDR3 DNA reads TGTGCCACCAGCCCCCTTGCAAGTCTAGCAGAAGAGCAGTTCTTC. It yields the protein CATSPLASLAEEQFF.

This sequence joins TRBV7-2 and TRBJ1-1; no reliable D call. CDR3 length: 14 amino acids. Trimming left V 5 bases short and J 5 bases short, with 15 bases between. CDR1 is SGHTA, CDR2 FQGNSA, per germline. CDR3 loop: CASSVFPGVTEAFF. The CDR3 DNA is TGTGCCAGCAGCGTCTTTCCGGGTGTGACTGAAGCTTTCTTT.

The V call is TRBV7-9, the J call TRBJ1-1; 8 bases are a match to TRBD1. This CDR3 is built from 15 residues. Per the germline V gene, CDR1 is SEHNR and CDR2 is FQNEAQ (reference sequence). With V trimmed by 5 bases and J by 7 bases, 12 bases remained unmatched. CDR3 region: CASSQRWTGSHEAFF. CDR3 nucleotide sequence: TGTGCCAGCAGCCAAAGGTGGACAGGGAGCCATGAAGCTTTCTTT. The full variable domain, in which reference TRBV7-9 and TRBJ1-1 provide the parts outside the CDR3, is DTGVSQNPRHKITKRGQNVTFRCDPISEHNRLYWYRQTLGQGPEFLTYFQNEAQLEKSRLLSDRFSAERPKGSFSTLEIQRTEQGDSAMYLCASSQRWTGSHEAFFGQGTRLTVV.

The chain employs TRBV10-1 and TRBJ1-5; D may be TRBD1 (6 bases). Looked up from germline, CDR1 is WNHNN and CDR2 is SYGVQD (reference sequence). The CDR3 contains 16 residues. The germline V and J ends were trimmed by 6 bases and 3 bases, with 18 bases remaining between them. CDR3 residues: CASRTDSLQYNQPQHF. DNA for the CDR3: TGCGCCAGCAGGACGGACAGTCTCCAGTACAATCAGCCCCAGCATTTT.

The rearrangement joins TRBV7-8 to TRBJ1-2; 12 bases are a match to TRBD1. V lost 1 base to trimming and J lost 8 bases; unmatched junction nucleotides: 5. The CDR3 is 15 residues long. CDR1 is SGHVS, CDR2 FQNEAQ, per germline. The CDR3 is CASSLGVGTGGGYTF. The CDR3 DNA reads TGTGCCAGCAGCTTAGGTGTGGGGACAGGGGGCGGCTACACCTTC.

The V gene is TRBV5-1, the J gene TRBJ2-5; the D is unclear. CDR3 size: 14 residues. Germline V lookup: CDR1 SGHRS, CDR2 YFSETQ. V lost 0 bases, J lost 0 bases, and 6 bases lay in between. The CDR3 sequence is CASSLGRNQETQYF. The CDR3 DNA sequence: TGCGCCAGCAGCTTGGGCAGGAACCAAGAGACCCAGTACTTC.